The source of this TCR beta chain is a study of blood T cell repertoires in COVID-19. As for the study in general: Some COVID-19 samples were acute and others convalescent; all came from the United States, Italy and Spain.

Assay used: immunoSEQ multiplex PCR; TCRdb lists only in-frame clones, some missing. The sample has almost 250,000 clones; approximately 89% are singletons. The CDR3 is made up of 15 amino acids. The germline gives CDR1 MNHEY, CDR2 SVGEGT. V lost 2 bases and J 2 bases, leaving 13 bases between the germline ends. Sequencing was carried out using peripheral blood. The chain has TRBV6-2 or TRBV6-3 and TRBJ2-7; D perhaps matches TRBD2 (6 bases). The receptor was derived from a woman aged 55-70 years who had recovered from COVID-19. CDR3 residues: CASSYQPGVAYEQYF. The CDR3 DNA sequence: TGTGCCAGCAGTTACCAGCCGGGGGTGGCCTACGAGCAGTACTTC.